A selection of T cell receptor beta chains follows, all from one sample in a study of human T cells and chemical hapten exposure. A single record per CDR3 protein comes from TCRdb applying MiXCR to the RACE reads. In the table there are around 92,000 distinct CDR3 sequences, 10% to 12% of which are singletons. The sequenced sample was whole blood, obtained in connection with sensitization to the hapten diphenylcyclopropenone (DPC). Every receptor here comes from a woman aged 55-70 years with alopecia areata. Some clones in this sample may be carry-over from other donors' samples. The CDR3 runs from the conserved cysteine through the conserved F or W. Each record gives: J gene, CDR3 length, V gene, D gene, clone size, CDR3 DNA, CDR3 protein. A D gene is named only where the DNA matches it firmly. Clone sizes are given selectively: once, few, many, or a class where the clone is expanded.

TRBJ1-5 | 13 | TRBV29-1 | NA | NA | TGCAGCCATTCGGGGGGGAACAATCAGCCCCAGCATTTT | CSHSGGNNQPQHF
TRBJ1-1 | 12 | TRBV6-2/TRBV6-3 | NA | NA | TGTGCCAGCAGTTCACTTAGCACTGAAGCTTTCTTT | CASSSLSTEAFF
TRBJ2-3 | 18 | TRBV2 | TRBD2 | many | TGTGCCAGCCGCGAGCTCCGGGGCGGGGGGGGTAGCACAGATACGCAGTATTTT | CASRELRGGGGSTDTQYF
TRBJ1-1 | 13 | TRBV20-1 | TRBD1 | many | TGCAGTGCTCCTAGACAGGGGGGCACTGAAGCTTTCTTT | CSAPRQGGTEAFF
TRBJ1-5 | 13 | TRBV12-3/TRBV12-4 | NA | NA | TGTGCCAGGAGTCCCCGTGACGCCGGGCCCCAGCATTTT | CARSPRDAGPQHF
TRBJ1-1 | 14 | TRBV6-6 | NA | few | TGTGCCAGCAGTTACGGGGTGGGAGGAACTGAAGCTTTCTTT | CASSYGVGGTEAFF
TRBJ2-1 | 15 | TRBV12-3/TRBV12-4 | NA | NA | TGTGCCAGCAGCCCTACCGCGGGGGCCCGGAATGAGCAGTTCTTC | CASSPTAGARNEQFF
TRBJ2-7 | 16 | TRBV5-1 | TRBD1 | NA | TGCGCCAGCAGCACCACCGTGACAGGGGGCCGGGACGAGCAGTACTTC | CASSTTVTGGRDEQYF
TRBJ2-5 | 11 | TRBV20-1 | TRBD1 | NA | TGCAGTGGGGACAGGGAACAGACCCAGTACTTC | CSGDREQTQYF
TRBJ1-6 | 14 | TRBV5-6 | NA | many | TGTGCCAGCAGCCGAGGGCGACGAAATTCACCCCTCCACTTT | CASSRGRRNSPLHF
TRBJ2-3 | 13 | TRBV2 | NA | NA | TGTGCCAGCATGCGGGACAGCACAGATACGCAGTATTTT | CASMRDSTDTQYF
TRBJ2-5 | 13 | TRBV29-1 | NA | NA | TGCAGCGTCGATGAAGGGTTAATGGAGACCCAGTACTTC | CSVDEGLMETQYF
TRBJ2-5 | 11 | TRBV12-3/TRBV12-4 | NA | many | TGTGCCAGCAGTTTTGCAAAGACCCAGTACTTC | CASSFAKTQYF
TRBJ1-5 | 14 | TRBV3-1 | NA | many | TGTGCCAGCAGCCTAAGAGGGGGGGAGGAGCCCCAGCATTTT | CASSLRGGEEPQHF
TRBJ1-3 | 16 | TRBV7-2 | TRBD1 | many | TGTGCCAGCAGCTTGGACAGGGACCTCTCTGGAAACACCATATATTTT | CASSLDRDLSGNTIYF
TRBJ1-1 | 16 | TRBV7-9 | TRBD1 | many | TGTGCCAGCAGTAAACACCGGGACAGGGTCTCGTCTAGGGCTTTCTTT | CASSKHRDRVSSRAFF
TRBJ1-1 | 16 | TRBV7-9 | NA | many | TGTGCCAGCAGCTCACGACCGGCTGAAGGGGTCACTGAAGCTTTCTTT | CASSSRPAEGVTEAFF
TRBJ1-1 | 13 | TRBV2 | NA | NA | TGTGCCGCAGCCCTCTTCATGAACACTGAAGCTTTCTTT | CAAALFMNTEAFF
TRBJ2-3 | 15 | TRBV27 | NA | NA | TGTGCCAGCAGTTTATCCCGGGCCACACGTGATACGCAGTATTTT | CASSLSRATRDTQYF
TRBJ2-7 | 16 | TRBV6-5 | TRBD1 | many | TGTGCCAGCAGTTCCGGGACAGGGGCGCGAGTATCCGAGCAGTACTTC | CASSSGTGARVSEQYF
TRBJ2-5 | 16 | TRBV18 | TRBD1 | many | TGTGCCAGCTCACCATTTGGGACAGGGAACACAGAGACCCAGTACTTC | CASSPFGTGNTETQYF
TRBJ2-3 | 16 | TRBV7-9 | TRBD1 | many | TGTGCCAGCAGCGTCTACAGGGGGACTAGCACAGATACGCAGTATTTT | CASSVYRGTSTDTQYF
TRBJ2-5 | 15 | TRBV12-3/TRBV12-4 | TRBD2 | NA | TGTGCCAGCAGCTTTTGGCTAGCGGTAAAAGAGACCCAGTACTTC | CASSFWLAVKETQYF
TRBJ2-7 | 16 | TRBV7-9 | NA | many | TGTGCCAGCAGCTTTAGAGGGTCCACAAGCTCCTACGAGCAGTACTTC | CASSFRGSTSSYEQYF
TRBJ2-7 | 16 | TRBV2 | NA | few | TGTGCCAGCAGTGAAGTTCCCCGACTCCGGTCCTACGAGCAGTACTTC | CASSEVPRLRSYEQYF
TRBJ1-1 | 14 | TRBV7-9 | NA | many | TGTGCCAGCAGCTTAGTTGGTATGAACACTGAAGCTTTCTTT | CASSLVGMNTEAFF
TRBJ2-3 | 13 | TRBV9 | NA | NA | TGTGCCAGCAGCGAAACCTACTGGGATACGCAGTATTTT | CASSETYWDTQYF
TRBJ1-2 | 14 | TRBV7-9 | TRBD1 | many | TGTGCCAGCAGCATCCGGGACAGGGGAAGAGGCTACACCTTC | CASSIRDRGRGYTF
TRBJ1-2 | 13 | TRBV6-5 | NA | many | TGTGCCAGCAGACCCGACAGGAGCTATGGCTACACCTTC | CASRPDRSYGYTF
TRBJ2-3 | 21 | TRBV7-3 | TRBD1 | NA | TGTGCCAGCAGCTTAATCCCTAGGGGGCGCATAACTGGGGAACTAACAGATACGCAGTATTTT | CASSLIPRGRITGELTDTQYF
TRBJ2-7 | 14 | TRBV5-1 | NA | few | TGCGCCAGCAGCTTGATAGGGGGCTCCTACGAGCAGTACTTC | CASSLIGGSYEQYF
TRBJ1-2 | 13 | TRBV3-1 | TRBD1 | few | TGTGCCAGCAGCCAAGCCCCAGGGGGCGGCTACACCTTC | CASSQAPGGGYTF
TRBJ2-7 | 15 | TRBV5-4 | TRBD1 | NA | TGTGCCAGCAGCTTTCCGGGACAGGGGGACTACGAGCAGTACTTC | CASSFPGQGDYEQYF
TRBJ2-7 | 12 | TRBV9 | NA | NA | TGTGCCAGCAGCGAGGAACTGGGGGAGCAGTACTTC | CASSEELGEQYF
TRBJ1-6 | 20 | TRBV6-5 | TRBD1 | few | TGTGCCAGCAGTTACACTACTAGACAGGGGCCCGAGACATATAATTCACCCCTCCACTTT | CASSYTTRQGPETYNSPLHF
TRBJ1-1 | 14 | TRBV6-5 | NA | many | TGTGCCAGCAGTTACTCCCGGGGGGCCACTGAAGCTTTCTTT | CASSYSRGATEAFF
TRBJ2-7 | 13 | TRBV2 | NA | many | TGTGCCAGCACTGGGGGGACGACCTACGAGCAGTACTTC | CASTGGTTYEQYF
TRBJ2-7 | 15 | TRBV5-5 | TRBD2 | many | TGTGCCAGCAGCGCCTTAGCGGGCACATCCTACGAGCAGTACTTC | CASSALAGTSYEQYF
TRBJ2-7 | 14 | TRBV27 | NA | many | TGTGCCAGCAGTTGGCGCCAGAGCTCCTACGAGCAGTACTTC | CASSWRQSSYEQYF
TRBJ2-3 | 13 | TRBV20-1 | TRBD2 | many | TGCAGTGCTAGGGCTAGCGGGACAGATACGCAGTATTTT | CSARASGTDTQYF